Given below is one T cell receptor (beta chain) in context. Antigen specificity is unknown. These data come from a study of vaccination and CD4 T cells after COVID-19. The Oncomine TCR Beta short-read assay sequenced DNA from cultured CD4+ T cells. Via MiXCR, TCRdb re-called the PCR reads, giving one row per CDR3 protein. The repertoire holds approximately 7,900 distinct CDR3 sequences, with approximately 35% as singletons. Treatment: roughly nine-day PBMC culture with coronavirus spike peptide pools or control peptides (ViraFEST assay). CD4+ T cells of the unexposed donor were collected before the COVID-19 pandemic (2011-2018). The CDR3 has 14 amino acids. V lost 6 bases to trimming and J lost 3 bases; unmatched junction nucleotides: 7. In germline, CDR1 is MNHEY, CDR2 SMNVEV (reference sequence).

The V gene is TRBV27, the J gene TRBJ1-2; 7 bases line up with TRBD1. The origin of this receptor is a human donor in good health. The sample comprised CD4+ T cells from blood, cultured in vitro. CDR3 DNA: TGTGCCAGCAGGACCCAGGGGGGAGACTATGGCTACACCTTC. This translates into CASRTQGGDYGYTF.